The source of this TCR beta chain is a study of T cells after posttransplantation cyclophosphamide (dated by TCRdb to the mid-2010s). The study in broad terms: Using TRB sequencing, the study followed how the T cell repertoire reconstituted after myeloablative bone marrow transplantation in which posttransplantation cyclophosphamide served as GVHD prophylaxis. Because TRA and TRB clonality correlated tightly in fewer than ten samples, later TCR analyses were limited to TRB. Antigen receptor sequencing was done on samples from 35 to 45 PTCy-treated patients and from roughly 17 related bone marrow donors of those patients. TRB sequencing was also done on up to about 3 additional blood samples from 2 to 5.2 years after transplant in 3 patients, and on pretransplant blood from several patients. Blood from every one of the 30 to 35 PTCy patients who had 1-year posttransplant specimens underwent TRB sequencing. Public TRB sequences were queried against a database of over 3,500 sequences associated with responses to pathogens, tumor antigens, self-antigens and alloantigens. Overall study outcomes, separate from this receptor: Across the 35 to 45 patients, TRB clonality was highly associated with recipient CMV seropositivity and CMV reactivation, and diversity with PTCy was similar to that in the CNI/methotrexate controls. Donor-recipient similarity was low at 1-2 months but rose over the first year, and later blood repertoires were often dominated by donor CD8+ memory clones. The TRB repertoires of T cells infiltrating skin or GI tract showed only limited overlap with the TRB repertoires of T cells in blood.

The CDR3, from cysteine to phenylalanine, totals 14 residues. Only the CDR3 DNA is retained, 42 bases long and in frame from the first base. For this chain, trimming is 4 bases at the V end and 5 bases at the J end, and the number of junction bases without a gene match is 8. In the germline V gene, CDR1 corresponds to MNHEY and CDR2 to SVGAGI. TRB sequencing was run on genomic DNA with either the immunoSEQ assay at survey resolution or the hsTCRB kit. Per the original workflow: The immunoSEQ software was used for initial read processing, and the LymphoSeq R package was used for repertoire analyses. For each TRB dataset, clonality was calculated as 1 minus normalized Shannon entropy, and the Gini coefficient was computed as well. To infer phenotypes in unsorted samples, TRB sequences from sorted subsets of the recipient or donor were mapped onto unsorted samples from the same recipient. The table comes from immuneACCESS by way of TCRdb, which keeps in-frame sequences with V and J called. Part of the clones is missing from these tables; in studies checked, under half for an unresolved V gene and the rest for unknown reasons. V and J calls plus clone size are reproduced from that table; the DNA served to infer D and trimming. In this sample the table shows tens of thousands of clones, 86% of which occur a single time. The ten largest clones take up around an eighth of the sample.

The treatment or condition label on this specimen signifies: high-dose cyclophosphamide on days +3 and +4 as single-agent GVHD prophylaxis. For conditioning, the PTCy patients got busulfan and fludarabine, then a related or unrelated marrow graft, followed by cyclophosphamide on days +3 and +4. The PTCy-treated patients were drawn from a prospective, multi-institutional clinical trial. Peripheral blood and bone marrow mononuclear cells were isolated by Ficoll-Hypaque density centrifugation and cryopreserved. In regard to this clone: The target of this receptor is not known. The input lacks base qualities; no much larger clone sits a single base away.

The rearrangement joined TRBV6-5 to TRBJ2-7, and 7 junctional nucleotides match TRBD2. The receptor comes from a female patient aged 30 to 40 who received an allogeneic stem cell transplant from an unrelated donor, was CMV-positive, and had no GVHD. Some T cells may originate with the graft donor following a transplant. This specimen consisted of PBMCs, obtained after allogeneic stem cell transplant with posttransplant cyclophosphamide. The CDR3 region: CASSSTVRGDEQYF. The DNA is as follows: TGTGCCAGCAGTTCTACGGTCCGGGGGGACGAGCAGTACTTC.